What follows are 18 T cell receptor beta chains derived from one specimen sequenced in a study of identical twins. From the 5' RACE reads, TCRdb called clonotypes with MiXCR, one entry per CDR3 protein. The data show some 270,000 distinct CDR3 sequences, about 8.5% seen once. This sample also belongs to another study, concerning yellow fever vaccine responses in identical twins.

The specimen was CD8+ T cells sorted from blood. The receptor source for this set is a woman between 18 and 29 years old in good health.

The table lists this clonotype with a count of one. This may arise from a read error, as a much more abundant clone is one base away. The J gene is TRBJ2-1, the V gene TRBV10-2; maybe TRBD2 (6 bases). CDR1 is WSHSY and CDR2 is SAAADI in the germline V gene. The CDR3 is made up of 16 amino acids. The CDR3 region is CASRSGGSLPYHEQFF. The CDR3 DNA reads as TGCGCCAGCAGGAGTGGGGGGAGTTTGCCCTACCATGAGCAGTTCTTC.

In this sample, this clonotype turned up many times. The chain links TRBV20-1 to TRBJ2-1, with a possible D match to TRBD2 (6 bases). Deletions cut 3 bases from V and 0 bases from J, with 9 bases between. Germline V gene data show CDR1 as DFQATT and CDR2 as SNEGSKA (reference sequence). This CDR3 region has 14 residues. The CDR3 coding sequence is TGCAGTGCTAGGTTCGGGAGCTCCTACAATGAGCAGTTCTTC. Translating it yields CSARFGSSYNEQFF.

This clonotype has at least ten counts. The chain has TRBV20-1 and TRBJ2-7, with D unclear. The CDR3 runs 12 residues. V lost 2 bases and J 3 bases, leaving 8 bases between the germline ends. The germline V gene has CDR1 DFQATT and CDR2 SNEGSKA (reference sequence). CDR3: CSARHWSYEQYF. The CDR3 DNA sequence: TGCAGTGCTAGACACTGGAGCTACGAGCAGTACTTC.

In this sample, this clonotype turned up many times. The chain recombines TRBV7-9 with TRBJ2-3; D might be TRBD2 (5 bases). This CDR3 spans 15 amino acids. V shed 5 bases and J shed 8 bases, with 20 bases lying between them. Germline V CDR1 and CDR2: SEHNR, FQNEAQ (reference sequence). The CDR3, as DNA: TGTGCCAGCAGCCACTCCTCTAGCTTACCAGTTACGCAGTATTTT. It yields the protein CASSHSSSLPVTQYF.

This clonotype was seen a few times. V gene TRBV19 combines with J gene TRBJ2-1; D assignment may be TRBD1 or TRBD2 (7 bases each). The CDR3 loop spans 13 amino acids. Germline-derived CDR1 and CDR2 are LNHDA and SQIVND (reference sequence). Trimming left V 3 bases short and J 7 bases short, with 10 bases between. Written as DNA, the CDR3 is TGTGCCAGTAGTATTCAGGGGGGGAATGAGCAGTTCTTC. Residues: CASSIQGGNEQFF. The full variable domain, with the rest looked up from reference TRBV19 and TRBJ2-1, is DGGITQSPKYLFRKEGQNVTLSCEQNLNHDAMYWYRQDPGQGLRLIYYSQIVNDFQKGDIAEGYSVSREKKESFPLTVTSAQKNPTAFYLCASSIQGGNEQFFGPGTRLTVL.

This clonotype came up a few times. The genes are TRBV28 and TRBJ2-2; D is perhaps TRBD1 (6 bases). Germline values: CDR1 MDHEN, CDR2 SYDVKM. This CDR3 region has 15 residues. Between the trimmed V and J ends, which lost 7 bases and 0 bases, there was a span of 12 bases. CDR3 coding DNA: TGTGCCAGCAATAAACAGGGTTCGAACACCGGGGAGCTGTTTTTT. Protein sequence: CASNKQGSNTGELFF. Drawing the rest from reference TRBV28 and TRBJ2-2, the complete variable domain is DVKVTQSSRYLVKRTGEKVFLECVQDMDHENMFWYRQDPGLGLRLIYFSYDVKMKEKGDIPEGYSVSREKKERFSLILESASTNQTSMYLCASNKQGSNTGELFFGEGSRLTVL.

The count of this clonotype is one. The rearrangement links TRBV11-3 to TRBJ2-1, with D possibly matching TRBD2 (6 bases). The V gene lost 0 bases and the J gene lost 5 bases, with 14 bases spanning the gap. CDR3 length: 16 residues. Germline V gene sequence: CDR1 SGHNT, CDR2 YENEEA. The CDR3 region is CASSLDGRGTNNEQFF. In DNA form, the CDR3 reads TGTGCCAGCAGCTTAGATGGGCGGGGCACAAACAATGAGCAGTTCTTC.

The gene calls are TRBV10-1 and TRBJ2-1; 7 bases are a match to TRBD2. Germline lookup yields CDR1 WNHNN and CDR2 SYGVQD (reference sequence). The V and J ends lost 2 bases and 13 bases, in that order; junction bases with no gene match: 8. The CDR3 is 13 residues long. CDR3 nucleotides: TGCGCCAGCAGTGAGGAAATTGCGGGAGTACAGTTCTTC. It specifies CASSEEIAGVQFF.

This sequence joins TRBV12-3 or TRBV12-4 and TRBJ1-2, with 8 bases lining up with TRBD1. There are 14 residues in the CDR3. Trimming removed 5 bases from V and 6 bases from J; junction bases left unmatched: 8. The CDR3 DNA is TGTGCCAGCAGTACGACGGACAGGGCGGATGGCTACACCTTC. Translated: CASSTTDRADGYTF.

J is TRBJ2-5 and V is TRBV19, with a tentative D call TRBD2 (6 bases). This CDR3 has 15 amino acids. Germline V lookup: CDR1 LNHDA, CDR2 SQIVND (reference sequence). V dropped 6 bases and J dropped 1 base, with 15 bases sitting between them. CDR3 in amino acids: CASSWRDSLQETQYF. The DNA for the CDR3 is TGTGCCAGTAGCTGGCGGGACTCCCTCCAAGAGACCCAGTACTTC. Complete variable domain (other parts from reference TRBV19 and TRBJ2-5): DGGITQSPKYLFRKEGQNVTLSCEQNLNHDAMYWYRQDPGQGLRLIYYSQIVNDFQKGDIAEGYSVSREKKESFPLTVTSAQKNPTAFYLCASSWRDSLQETQYFGPGTRLLVL.

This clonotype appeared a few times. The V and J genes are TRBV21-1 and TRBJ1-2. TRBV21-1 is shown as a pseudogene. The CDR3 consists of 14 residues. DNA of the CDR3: TGTGCCAGCACCACCGACTTCGAACTCTATGGCTACACCTTC. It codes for CASTTDFELYGYTF.

CDR3 in amino acids: CASSLPGTTQNTGELFF. The CDR3 nucleotides are TGTGCCAGCAGCCTCCCCGGGACTACCCAGAACACCGGGGAGCTGTTTTTT. The rearrangement joins TRBV7-9 to TRBJ2-2, with 7 bases identical to TRBD2. V shed 5 bases and J 1 base; nucleotides not matched to a gene: 10. The CDR3 has 17 amino acids. CDR1 SEHNR and CDR2 FQNEAQ come from the germline V gene (reference sequence).

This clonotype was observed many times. In DNA, the CDR3 is TGCGCCAGCAGCCAGGGACTAGCGGACTACGAGCAGTACTTC. Protein sequence: CASSQGLADYEQYF. The chain recombines TRBV4-3 with TRBJ2-7, with 11 bases lining up with TRBD2. J gave up 3 bases and V 3 bases, and 1 base lay outside the gene matches. Germline V gene lookup returns CDR1 LGHNA and CDR2 YSLEER. The CDR3 is 14 amino acids.

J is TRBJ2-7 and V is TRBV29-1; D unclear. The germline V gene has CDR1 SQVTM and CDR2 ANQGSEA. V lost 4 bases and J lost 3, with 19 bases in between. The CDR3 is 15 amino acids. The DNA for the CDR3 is TGCAGCGTTGTTGGTTCGGGTTCATCAGGCTACGAGCAGTACTTC. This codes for CSVVGSGSSGYEQYF.

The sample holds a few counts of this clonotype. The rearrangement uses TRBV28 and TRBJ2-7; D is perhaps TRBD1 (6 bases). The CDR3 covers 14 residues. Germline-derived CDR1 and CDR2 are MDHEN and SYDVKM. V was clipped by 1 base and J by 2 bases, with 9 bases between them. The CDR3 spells CASSLSGEPYEQYF. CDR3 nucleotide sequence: TGTGCCAGCAGTTTATCAGGGGAACCCTACGAGCAGTACTTC.

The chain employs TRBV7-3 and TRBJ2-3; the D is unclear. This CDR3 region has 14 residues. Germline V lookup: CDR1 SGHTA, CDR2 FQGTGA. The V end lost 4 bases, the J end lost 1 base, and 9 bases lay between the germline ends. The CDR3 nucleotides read TGTGCCAGCAGCTACGGGTACGGCACAGATACGCAGTATTTT. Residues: CASSYGYGTDTQYF.

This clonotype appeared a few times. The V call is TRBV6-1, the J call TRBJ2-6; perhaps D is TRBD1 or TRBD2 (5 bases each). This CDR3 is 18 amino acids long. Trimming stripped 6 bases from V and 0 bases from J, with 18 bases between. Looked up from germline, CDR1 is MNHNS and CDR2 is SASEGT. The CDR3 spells CASSDRTRRYSGANVLTF. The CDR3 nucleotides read TGTGCCAGCAGCGATAGGACACGGAGGTACTCTGGGGCCAACGTCCTGACTTTC.

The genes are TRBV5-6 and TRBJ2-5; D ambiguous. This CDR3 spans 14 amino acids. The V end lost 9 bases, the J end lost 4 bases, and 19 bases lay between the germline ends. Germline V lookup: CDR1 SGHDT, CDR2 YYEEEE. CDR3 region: CAMGPGLLGETQYF. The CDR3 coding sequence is TGTGCCATGGGCCCCGGGCTCCTAGGAGAGACCCAGTACTTC.